The 13 T cell receptor beta chains below come from one sample, sequenced in a study of shared clonotypes between healthy human individuals. This table comes from immunoSEQ multiplex PCR, and its TCRdb copy is limited to in-frame clones, with some not included. The table includes 2 million to 2.5 million clones, approximately 93% detected once. What was sequenced was naive CD4+ T cells from PBMCs. As for subset: CD45RA+ positively selected. The source is a man aged 18 to 29 in good health. Some clones in this sample may be carry-over from other donors' samples.

The rearrangement links TRBV2 to TRBJ1-2, with D uncertain. Trimming shortened V by 3 bases and J by 8 bases, and 13 bases separated the two germline ends. Germline V gene sequence: CDR1 SNHLY, CDR2 FYNNEI. The CDR3 totals 13 residues. CDR3 sequence reads: CASSDSFSWGYTF. DNA of the CDR3: TGTGCCAGCAGTGACTCTTTTAGTTGGGGCTACACCTTC.

This chain joins TRBV18 and TRBJ2-7, with D perhaps matching TRBD2 (5 bases). CDR1 and CDR2 (germline): KGHSH, LQKENI. V was trimmed by 6 bases and J by 5 bases, leaving 20 bases between them. The CDR3 is 15 amino acids. The CDR3: CASSKGTGSGNEQYF. The CDR3 DNA follows: TGTGCCAGCTCGAAGGGTACGGGGTCGGGAAACGAGCAGTACTTC.

J is TRBJ2-3 and V is TRBV5-4, with 7 nucleotides matching TRBD2. Per the germline V gene, CDR1 is SGHNT and CDR2 is YYREEE (reference sequence). CDR3 size: 16 residues. Trimming at V came to 0 bases and at J to 3 bases, leaving 7 bases not matched to a gene. CDR3: CASSLVGGGETDTQYF. As DNA, the CDR3 is TGTGCCAGCAGCTTGGTTGGGGGAGGGGAGACAGATACGCAGTATTTT.

The rearrangement links TRBV5-4 to TRBJ1-1; D unresolved. CDR3 length: 15 amino acids. Trimming cost V 4 bases and J 0 bases, with 13 bases left between them. CDR1 and CDR2 (germline): SGHNT, YYREEE (reference sequence). CDR3 coding DNA: TGTGCCAGCAGCGACCGGAGTGAGTTGAACACTGAAGCTTTCTTT. It encodes CASSDRSELNTEAFF.

This clone was picked up a small number of times. The same CDR3 also results from other DNA sequences found in this sample. CDR3 DNA sequence: TGTGCCAGCAGTTTATCGGGGGGGGAGACCCAGTACTTC. It yields the protein CASSLSGGETQYF. The V call is TRBV28, the J call TRBJ2-5, with 8 bases that match TRBD2. Germline V gene lookup returns CDR1 MDHEN and CDR2 SYDVKM. Germline trimming cut 1 base from V and 5 bases from J; bases unmatched to any gene: 0. The CDR3 covers 13 residues.

This clone was seen just once. This chain uses TRBV5-8 with TRBJ1-4; D unclear. V was shortened by 5 bases and J by 10 bases, with 21 bases between the two germline ends. Germline V gives CDR1 SGHTS, CDR2 YDEGEE. The CDR3 runs 15 residues. The CDR3 sequence is CASRFTGSTPGKLFF. CDR3 coding DNA: TGTGCCAGCAGGTTCACCGGGTCCACCCCAGGAAAACTGTTTTTT. Filled out from reference TRBV5-8 and TRBJ1-4, the complete variable domain reads EAGVTQSPTHLIKTRGQQATLRCSPISGHTSVYWYQQALGLGLQFLLWYDEGEERNRGNFPPRFSGRQFPNYSSELNVNALELEDSALYLCASRFTGSTPGKLFFGSGTQLSVL.

The rearrangement links TRBV6-1 to TRBJ2-3, with D perhaps TRBD1 (8 bases). CDR3 length: 15 amino acids. CDR1 is MNHNS and CDR2 is SASEGT in the germline V gene. Trimming shortened V by 6 bases and J by 6 bases, and 19 bases separated the two germline ends. CDR3 sequence: CASSGQGVGGDTQYF. For the CDR3, the DNA is TGTGCCAGCAGCGGACAGGGCGTCGGGGGGGATACGCAGTATTTT.

The chain recombines TRBV2 with TRBJ2-7; TRBD2 matches at 9 bases. Germline assignment: CDR1 SNHLY and CDR2 FYNNEI. The V segment lost 6 bases and the J segment 3 bases; nucleotides outside the gene matches: 3. The CDR3 contains 13 residues. CDR3 in amino acids: CASSSTSGYEQYF. As DNA, the CDR3 is TGTGCCAGCAGCTCGACTAGCGGCTACGAGCAGTACTTC.

This chain uses TRBV5-1 with TRBJ2-1, with no clear D. The V and J ends lost 0 bases and 8 bases respectively, with 18 bases between them. CDR1 and CDR2 from the germline V gene are SGHRS and YFSETQ. The CDR3 totals 16 residues. CDR3 amino acids: CASSLVPANHYHEQFF. The DNA of the CDR3 is TGCGCCAGCAGCTTGGTTCCCGCGAACCATTATCATGAGCAGTTCTTC.

V usage is TRBV6-1 and J usage is TRBJ1-1; perhaps TRBD1 as D (5 bases). Trimming left V 7 bases short and J 2 bases short, with 17 bases between. This CDR3 spans 15 amino acids. From germline, CDR1 is MNHNS and CDR2 SASEGT. DNA for the CDR3: TGTGCCAGCATGAGGGACGGGGGGTTTAACACTGAAGCTTTCTTT. Protein sequence: CASMRDGGFNTEAFF.

The J gene is TRBJ1-6, the V gene TRBV6-1, with unresolved D. CDR1 and CDR2 from the germline V gene are MNHNS and SASEGT. Trimming left V 2 bases short and J 14 bases short, with 7 bases between. The CDR3 runs to 11 residues. CDR3: CASSEMLALHF. CDR3 nucleotide sequence: TGTGCCAGCAGTGAAATGTTAGCCCTCCACTTT.

In its sample, this clone was seen once. The CDR3 DNA reads as TGTGCCAGCAGTACCGGGACCCTCGATTCCGATACGCAGTATTTT. It yields the protein CASSTGTLDSDTQYF. This chain joins TRBV6-1 and TRBJ2-3; possibly TRBD1 or TRBD2 for D (5 bases each). V was cut by 5 bases and J by 6 bases, with 18 bases left in between. The CDR3 sequence is 15 residues long. Germline lookup yields CDR1 MNHNS and CDR2 SASEGT.

The rearrangement links TRBV7-3 to TRBJ2-1, with D perhaps matching TRBD1 or TRBD2 (5 bases each). The germline V gene encodes CDR1 SGHTA and CDR2 FQGTGA. The V gene lost 2 bases and the J gene lost 9 bases, with 20 bases spanning the gap. This CDR3 contains 16 residues. The DNA of the CDR3 is TGTGCCAGCAGCTTATCTTCTGGTACTGGGACGGGTGAGCAGTTCTTC. Translating gives CASSLSSGTGTGEQFF.